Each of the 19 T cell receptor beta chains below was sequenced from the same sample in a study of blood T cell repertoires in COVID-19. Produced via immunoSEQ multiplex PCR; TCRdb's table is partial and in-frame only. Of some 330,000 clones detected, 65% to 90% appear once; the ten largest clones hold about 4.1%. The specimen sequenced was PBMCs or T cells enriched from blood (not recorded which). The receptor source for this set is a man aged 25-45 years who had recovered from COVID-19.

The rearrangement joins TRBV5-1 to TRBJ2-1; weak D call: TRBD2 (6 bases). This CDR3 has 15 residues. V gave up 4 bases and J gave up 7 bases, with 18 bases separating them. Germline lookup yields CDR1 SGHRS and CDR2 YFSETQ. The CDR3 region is CASSIGGIRRNEQFF. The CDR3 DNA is TGCGCCAGCAGCATCGGCGGGATACGTAGGAATGAGCAGTTCTTC.

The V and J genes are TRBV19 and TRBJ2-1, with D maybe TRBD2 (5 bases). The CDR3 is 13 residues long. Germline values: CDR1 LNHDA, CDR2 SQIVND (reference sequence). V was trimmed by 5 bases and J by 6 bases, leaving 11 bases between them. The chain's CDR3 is CASSLGLRNEQFF. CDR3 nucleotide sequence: TGTGCCAGTAGTTTAGGACTCCGCAATGAGCAGTTCTTC.

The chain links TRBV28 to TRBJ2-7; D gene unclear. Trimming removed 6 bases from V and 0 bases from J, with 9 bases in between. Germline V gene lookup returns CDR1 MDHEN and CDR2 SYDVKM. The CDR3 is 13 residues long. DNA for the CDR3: TGTGCCAGCAGGGGTCGGGTCTCCTACGAGCAGTACTTC. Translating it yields CASRGRVSYEQYF.

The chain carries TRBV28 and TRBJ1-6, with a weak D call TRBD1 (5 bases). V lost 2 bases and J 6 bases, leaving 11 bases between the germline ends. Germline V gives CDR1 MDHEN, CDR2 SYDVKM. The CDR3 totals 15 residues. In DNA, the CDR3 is TGTGCCAGCAGTTTAGGAGGGGCAGGTAATTCACCCCTCCACTTT. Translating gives CASSLGGAGNSPLHF.

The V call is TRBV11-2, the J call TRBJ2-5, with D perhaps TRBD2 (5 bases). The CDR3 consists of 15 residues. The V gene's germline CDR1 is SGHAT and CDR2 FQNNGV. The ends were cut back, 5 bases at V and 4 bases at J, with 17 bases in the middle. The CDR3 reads CASSPRVGGGETQYF. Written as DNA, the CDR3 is TGTGCCAGCAGCCCGCGGGTGGGCGGTGGAGAGACCCAGTACTTC.

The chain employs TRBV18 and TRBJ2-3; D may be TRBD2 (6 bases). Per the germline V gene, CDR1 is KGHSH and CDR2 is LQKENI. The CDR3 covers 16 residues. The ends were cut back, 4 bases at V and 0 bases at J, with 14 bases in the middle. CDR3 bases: TGTGCCAGCTCACTCTTCGGGGGAACGAGCACAGATACGCAGTATTTT. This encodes CASSLFGGTSTDTQYF. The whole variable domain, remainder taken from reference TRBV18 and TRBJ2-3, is NAGVMQNPRHLVRRRGQEARLRCSPMKGHSHVYWYRQLPEEGLKFMVYLQKENIIDESGMPKERFSAEFPKEGPSILRIQQVVRGDSAAYFCASSLFGGTSTDTQYFGPGTRLTVL.

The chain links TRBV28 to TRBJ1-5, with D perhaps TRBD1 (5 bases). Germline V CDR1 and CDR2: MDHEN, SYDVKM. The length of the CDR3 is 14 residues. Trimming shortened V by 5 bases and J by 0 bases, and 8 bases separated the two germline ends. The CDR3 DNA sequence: TGTGCCAGCAGTCCCGACAGTAGCAATCAGCCCCAGCATTTT. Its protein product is CASSPDSSNQPQHF. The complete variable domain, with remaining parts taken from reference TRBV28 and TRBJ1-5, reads DVKVTQSSRYLVKRTGEKVFLECVQDMDHENMFWYRQDPGLGLRLIYFSYDVKMKEKGDIPEGYSVSREKKERFSLILESASTNQTSMYLCASSPDSSNQPQHFGDGTRLSIL.

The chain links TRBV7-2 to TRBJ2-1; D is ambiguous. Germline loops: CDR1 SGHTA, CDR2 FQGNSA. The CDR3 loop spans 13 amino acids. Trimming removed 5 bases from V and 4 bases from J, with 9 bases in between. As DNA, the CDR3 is TGTGCCAGCAGCCTGAGGAAGTACAATGAGCAGTTCTTC. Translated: CASSLRKYNEQFF.

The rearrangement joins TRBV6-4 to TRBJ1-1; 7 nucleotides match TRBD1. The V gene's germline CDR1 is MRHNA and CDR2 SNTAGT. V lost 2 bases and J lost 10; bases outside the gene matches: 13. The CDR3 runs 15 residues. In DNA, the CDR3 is TGTGCCAGCAGTGACACTACTACAGGGGCCAGGGGAGCTTTCTTT. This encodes CASSDTTTGARGAFF.

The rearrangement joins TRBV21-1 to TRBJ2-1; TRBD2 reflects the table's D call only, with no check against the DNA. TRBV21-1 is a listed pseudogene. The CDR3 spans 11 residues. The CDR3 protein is CARKGGFEQFF. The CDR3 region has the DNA TGTGCCAGAAAGGGGGGGTTTGAGCAGTTCTTC.

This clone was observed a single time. The CDR3 protein is CASRGVGGVVEAFF. The CDR3 DNA reads as TGTGCCAGCAGGGGGGTAGGGGGCGTCGTTGAAGCTTTCTTT. The rearrangement links TRBV6-5 to TRBJ1-1; the match to TRBD1 covers 7 bases. This CDR3 spans 14 amino acids. Per germline, CDR1 MNHEY and CDR2 SVGAGI. Trimming cost V 6 bases and J 7 bases; bases outside gene matches: 11.

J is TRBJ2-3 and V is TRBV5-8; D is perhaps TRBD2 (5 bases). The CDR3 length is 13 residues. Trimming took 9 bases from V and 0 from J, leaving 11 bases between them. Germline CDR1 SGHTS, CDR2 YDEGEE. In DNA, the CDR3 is TGTGCCACCGGGGTTCCTAGCACAGATACGCAGTATTTT. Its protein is CATGVPSTDTQYF.

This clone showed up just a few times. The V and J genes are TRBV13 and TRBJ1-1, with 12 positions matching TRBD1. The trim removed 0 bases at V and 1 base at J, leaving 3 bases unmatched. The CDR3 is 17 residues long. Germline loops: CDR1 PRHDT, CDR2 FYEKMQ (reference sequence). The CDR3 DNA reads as TGTGCCAGCAGCTTAGGCGGGGGACAGGGGGCGAACACTGAAGCTTTCTTT. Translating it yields CASSLGGGQGANTEAFF.

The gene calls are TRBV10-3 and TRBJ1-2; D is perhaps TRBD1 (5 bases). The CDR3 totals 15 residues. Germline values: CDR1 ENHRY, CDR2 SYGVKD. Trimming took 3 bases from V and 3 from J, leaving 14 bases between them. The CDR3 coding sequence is TGTGCCATCAGTGACCCGGGGGGTACAGACTATGGCTACACCTTC. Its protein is CAISDPGGTDYGYTF.

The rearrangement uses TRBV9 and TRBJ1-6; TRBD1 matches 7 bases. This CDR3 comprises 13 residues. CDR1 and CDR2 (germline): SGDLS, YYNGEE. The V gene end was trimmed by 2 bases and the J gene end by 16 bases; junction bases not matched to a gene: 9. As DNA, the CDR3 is TGTGCCAGCAGCGTGCGGGACAGTACCTTACTCCACTTT. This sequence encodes CASSVRDSTLLHF.

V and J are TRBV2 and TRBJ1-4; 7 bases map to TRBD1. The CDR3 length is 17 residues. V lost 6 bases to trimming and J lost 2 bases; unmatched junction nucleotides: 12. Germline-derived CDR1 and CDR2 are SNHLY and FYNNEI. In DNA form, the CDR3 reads TGTGCCAGCAGCGAAACAGGGGCCCAGCTTACTAATGAAAAACTGTTTTTT. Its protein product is CASSETGAQLTNEKLFF.

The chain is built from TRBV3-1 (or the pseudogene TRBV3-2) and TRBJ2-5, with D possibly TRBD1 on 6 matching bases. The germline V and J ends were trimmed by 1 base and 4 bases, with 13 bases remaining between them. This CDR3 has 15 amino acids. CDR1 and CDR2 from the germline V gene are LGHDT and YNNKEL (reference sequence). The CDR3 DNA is TGTGCCAGCAGCCAAGGCGTTACAGGGCGAGAGACCCAGTACTTC. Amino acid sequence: CASSQGVTGRETQYF.

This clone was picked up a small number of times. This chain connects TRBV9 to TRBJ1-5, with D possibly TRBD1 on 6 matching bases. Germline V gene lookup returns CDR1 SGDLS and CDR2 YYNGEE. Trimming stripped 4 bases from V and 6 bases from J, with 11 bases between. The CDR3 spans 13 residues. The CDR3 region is CASSSTGFQPQHF. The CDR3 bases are TGTGCCAGCAGCTCCACAGGGTTTCAGCCCCAGCATTTT. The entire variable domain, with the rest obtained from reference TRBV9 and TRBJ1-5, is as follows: DSGVTQTPKHLITATGQRVTLRCSPRSGDLSVYWYQQSLDQGLQFLIQYYNGEERAKGNILERFSAQQFPDLHSELNLSSLELGDSALYFCASSSTGFQPQHFGDGTRLSIL.

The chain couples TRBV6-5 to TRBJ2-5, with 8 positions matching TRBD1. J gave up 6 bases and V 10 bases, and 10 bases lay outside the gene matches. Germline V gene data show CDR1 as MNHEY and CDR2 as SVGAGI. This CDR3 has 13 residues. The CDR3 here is CAIQQGVTQTQYF. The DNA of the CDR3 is TGTGCCATCCAACAGGGGGTTACGCAGACCCAGTACTTC.